A selection of T cell receptor beta chains follows, all from one sample in a study of OX40 agonist ivuxolimab in advanced cancers. Produced via immunoSEQ multiplex PCR; TCRdb's table is partial and in-frame only. The sample lists about 21,000 clones, about four fifths occurring once. The sample was CD4+ or CD8+ T cells sorted from blood, taken in a trial of the OX40 agonist ivuxolimab. The source is an adult with an advanced solid tumor such as melanoma, head and neck, liver or kidney cancer. The CDR3 runs from the conserved cysteine through the conserved F or W. A D gene is named only where the DNA matches it firmly. Size tells how often a clone was seen (once, few, many) or the class of an expanded clone, and some rows leave it out.

D gene	clone size	V gene	J gene	CDR3 DNA	CDR3 protein
TRBD2	once	TRBV4-2	TRBJ2-1	TGTGCCAGCAGCTCTAACCCCGCGGGAGCATATGAGCAGTTCTTC	CASSSNPAGAYEQFF
.	medium-sized	TRBV5-1	TRBJ2-7	TGCGCCAGCAGCTTGGCTCAGAGCTCCTACGAGCAGTACTTC	CASSLAQSSYEQYF
.	.	TRBV7-9	TRBJ2-7	TGTGCCAGCAGCTTATTGGAGCGACCGTACGAGCAGTACTTC	CASSLLERPYEQYF
.	.	TRBV9	TRBJ2-7	TGCGCCAGCAGCCTTCAGAACCGGGACGAGCAGTACTTC	CASSLQNRDEQYF
TRBD2	.	TRBV30	TRBJ2-7	TGTGCCAGCACCGGGGGGTCCTACGAGCAGTACTTC	CASTGGSYEQYF
TRBD2	.	TRBV10-3	TRBJ2-7	TGTGCCATCAGTGAGTCTCGGCGGGAGGCCCCGCTGCAGTACTTC	CAISESRREAPLQYF
.	.	TRBV6-5	TRBJ1-2	TGTGCCAGCAGTTACGGGACATACTATGGCTACACCTTC	CASSYGTYYGYTF
.	.	TRBV15	TRBJ2-1	TGTGCCACCAGCAGCGGACTTTGGAATGAGCAGTTCTTC	CATSSGLWNEQFF
TRBD1	few	TRBV6-4	TRBJ2-2	TGTGCCAGCCGGGACAGGGTAAACACCGGGGAGCTGTTTTTT	CASRDRVNTGELFF
.	.	TRBV10-3	TRBJ2-2	TGTGCCATCAGTGAGTTGGCCCGGGGTGGGACCGGGGAGCTGTTTTTT	CAISELARGGTGELFF
TRBD2	.	TRBV5-1	TRBJ2-7	TGCGCCAGCAGCCAAAGCCTAGCGGGCTACGAGCAGTACTTC	CASSQSLAGYEQYF
.	.	TRBV27	TRBJ1-6	TGTGCCAGCAGTTTATCCCAAAATTCACCCCTCCACTTT	CASSLSQNSPLHF
TRBD2	.	TRBV5-4	TRBJ2-3	TGTGCCAGCAGCCATGGACTAGCGGGAGGCCCCACAGATACGCAGTATTTT	CASSHGLAGGPTDTQYF
.	.	TRBV7-6	TRBJ2-1	TGTGCCAGCAGCTCTGACTGGAGCTCCTACAATGAGCAGTTCTTC	CASSSDWSSYNEQFF
TRBD2	few	TRBV28	TRBJ2-5	TGTGCCAGCAGTCCGACCCGGGCGGGGGTCCAAGAGACCCAGTACTTC	CASSPTRAGVQETQYF
.	once	TRBV15	TRBJ2-5	TGTGCCACCAGCAGAGCGGGAGCGGCCCTCCAAGAGACCCAGTACTTC	CATSRAGAALQETQYF
TRBD2	.	TRBV5-6	TRBJ2-1	TGTGCCAGCAGCTCGGGACTAAGCGAGTACAATGAGCAGTTCTTC	CASSSGLSEYNEQFF
.	.	TRBV4-2	TRBJ2-1	TGTGCCAGCAGCCAGGATGACCCTGGGCCCCTCCATGAGCAGTTCTTC	CASSQDDPGPLHEQFF
.	.	TRBV9	TRBJ2-1	TGTGCCAGCAGCCCCCAATCCTACAGGGCCGATGAGCAGTTCTTC	CASSPQSYRADEQFF
TRBD1	.	TRBV28	TRBJ2-2	TGTGCCACACAGGGGCCTACGAACACCGGGGAGCTGTTTTTT	CATQGPTNTGELFF
.	.	TRBV29-1	TRBJ2-7	TGCAGCGTTGCCGGTGGGGACCTCTCCTACGAGCAGTACTTC	CSVAGGDLSYEQYF
.	.	TRBV11-2	TRBJ2-1	TGTGCCAGCAGCTTATCGGACAGCTCCTACAATGAGCAGTTCTTC	CASSLSDSSYNEQFF
.	.	TRBV7-9	TRBJ2-2	TGTGCCAGCAGCTTAGTACATACCGGGGAGCTGTTTTTT	CASSLVHTGELFF
.	.	TRBV5-1	TRBJ1-3	TGCGCCAGCAGCTTGGCCGACTCTGGAAACACCATATATTTT	CASSLADSGNTIYF
.	.	TRBV27	TRBJ1-1	TGTGCCAGCAGGGAGTTGTTTTTGTACAAAGCTGTAACATTGTGGGGAGGGGGCACTGAAGCTTTCTTT	CASRELFLYKAVTLWGGGTEAFF
.	.	TRBV7-9	TRBJ2-1	TGTGCCAGCAGCTTAGCGGGACCTCTAAGCTCCTACAATGAGCAGTTCTTC	CASSLAGPLSSYNEQFF
TRBD2	once	TRBV4-1	TRBJ2-3	TGCGCCAGCAGCCCTCGGGGAGGGGCCTCCACAGATACGCAGTATTTT	CASSPRGGASTDTQYF
.	.	TRBV2	TRBJ1-5	TGTGCCAGCAGTGAAGGGGGGTCCCTAAATAATCAGCCCCAGCATTTT	CASSEGGSLNNQPQHF
TRBD2	.	TRBV6-4	TRBJ2-5	TGTGCCAGCAGCCCCCAGGCGGGAGAAGAAGAGACCCAGTACTTC	CASSPQAGEEETQYF
.	.	TRBV7-9	TRBJ2-7	TGTGCCAGCAGCCCCGGCAGCCACGAGCAGTACTTC	CASSPGSHEQYF
TRBD2	.	TRBV10-3	TRBJ2-3	TGTGCCATCAGTGAGTCGGCAGGACTAGCGGGAGAGAACGCTAGGGGTCAAGATACGCAGTATTTT	CAISESAGLAGENARGQDTQYF
.	few	TRBV4-1	TRBJ1-1	TGCGCCAGCAGCCAGCGCTTTTCCATGAACACTGAAGCTTTCTTT	CASSQRFSMNTEAFF
.	few	TRBV6-5	TRBJ1-2	TGTGCCAGCAGTGATTTAGGGAATGGCTACACCTTC	CASSDLGNGYTF
.	.	TRBV6-5	TRBJ2-1	TGTGCCAGCAGTTACCCCCCTAGCTCTCGCGGGGGCGAGCAGTTCTTC	CASSYPPSSRGGEQFF
.	.	TRBV28	TRBJ1-4	TGTGCCAGCAGTTTATCCGGGGGGAGAGTCAATGAAAAACTGTTTTTT	CASSLSGGRVNEKLFF
TRBD1	.	TRBV28	TRBJ2-5	TGTGCCAGCGGACAACAGGGGATCATGCAAGAGACCCAGTACTTC	CASGQQGIMQETQYF
.	.	TRBV18	TRBJ1-4	TGTGCCAGCTCACCAGGGGTACGTGAAAAACTGTTTTTT	CASSPGVREKLFF
TRBD1	.	TRBV19	TRBJ2-3	TGTGCCAGTAGTATAGAGGACAGGGGAGATACGCAGTATTTT	CASSIEDRGDTQYF
.	.	TRBV28	TRBJ2-5	TGTGCCAGCAGTTTGGGGCGGGAAAAGACCCAGTACTTC	CASSLGREKTQYF
.	many	TRBV28	TRBJ1-2	TGTGCCAGCAGATCGGGACACCTTGAGAACACCTTC	CASRSGHLENTF
.	once	TRBV27	TRBJ1-1	TGTGCCAGCAGTTTATCCTCGTCCGCGGGCACTGAAGCTTTCTTT	CASSLSSSAGTEAFF
.	.	TRBV7-2	TRBJ2-1	TGTGCCAGCAGCTTAGGCGGGCCCCCATTGGGCAATGAGCAGTTCTTC	CASSLGGPPLGNEQFF
TRBD2	.	TRBV2	TRBJ2-5	TGTGCCAGCAGGGGGCTAGCGGGTGGGGAGACCCAGTACTTC	CASRGLAGGETQYF
.	few	TRBV5-1	TRBJ2-5	TGCGCCAGCAGCTCCTTCGGGCCCGGGGAGACCCAGTACTTC	CASSSFGPGETQYF
.	.	TRBV7-2	TRBJ1-1	TGTGCCAGCAGCTTGGGGCTAGGGACTGAAGCTTTCTTT	CASSLGLGTEAFF
.	.	TRBV9	TRBJ2-4	TGTGCCAGCAGCGTAGGTGGGAGTGACATTCAGTACTTC	CASSVGGSDIQYF
.	.	TRBV19	TRBJ2-7	TGTGCCAGTAGTAGCTCAAGGGGATCCTACGAGCAGTACTTC	CASSSSRGSYEQYF
TRBD1	few	TRBV5-6	TRBJ1-2	TGTGCCAGCAGCGAAGATCCGGGACAGGGAAGTTACCTCTATGGCTACACCTTC	CASSEDPGQGSYLYGYTF
.	.	TRBV28	TRBJ2-1	TGTGCCAGCAGTACCCTGAACAATGAGCAGTTCTTC	CASSTLNNEQFF
TRBD2	.	TRBV28	TRBJ2-5	TGTGCCAGCAGTGGGACTAGCGGGAGTTTAGAGACCCAGTACTTC	CASSGTSGSLETQYF
TRBD2	few	TRBV14	TRBJ2-1	TGTGCCAGCAGCCAAGATCTCGGCGGGAGCTCCTACAATGAGCAGTTCTTC	CASSQDLGGSSYNEQFF
.	.	TRBV7-8	TRBJ2-2	TGTGCCAGCAGCGGAGGTGTGACGGGCACCGGGGAGCTGTTTTTT	CASSGGVTGTGELFF
TRBD2	.	TRBV5-1	TRBJ2-7	TGCGCCAGCAAGGGACTAGCGGGCGAGCAGTACTTC	CASKGLAGEQYF
.	once	TRBV9	TRBJ2-7	TGTGCCAGCAGCGTAGGTGCGGGTGGCGGCTACTACGAGCAGTACTTC	CASSVGAGGGYYEQYF
.	medium-sized	TRBV10-1	TRBJ2-3	TGCGCCAGCAGTGAGTGGGCCACAGATACGCAGTATTTT	CASSEWATDTQYF